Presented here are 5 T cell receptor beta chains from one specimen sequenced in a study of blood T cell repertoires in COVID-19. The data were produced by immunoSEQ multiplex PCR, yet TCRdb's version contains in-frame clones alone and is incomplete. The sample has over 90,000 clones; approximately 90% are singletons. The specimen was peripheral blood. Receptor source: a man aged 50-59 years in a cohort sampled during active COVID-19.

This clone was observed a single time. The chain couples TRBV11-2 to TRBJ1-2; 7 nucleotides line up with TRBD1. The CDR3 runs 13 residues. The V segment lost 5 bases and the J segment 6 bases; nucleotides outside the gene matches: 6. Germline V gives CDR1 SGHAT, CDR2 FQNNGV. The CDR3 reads CASSRMQGDGYTF. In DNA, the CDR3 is TGTGCCAGCAGCCGTATGCAGGGGGATGGCTACACCTTC.

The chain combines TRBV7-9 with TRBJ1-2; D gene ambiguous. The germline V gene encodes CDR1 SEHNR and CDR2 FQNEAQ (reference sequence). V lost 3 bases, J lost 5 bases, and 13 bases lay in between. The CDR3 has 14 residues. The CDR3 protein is CASSLRGNAYGYTF. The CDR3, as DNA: TGTGCCAGCAGCTTGCGGGGAAACGCGTATGGCTACACCTTC.

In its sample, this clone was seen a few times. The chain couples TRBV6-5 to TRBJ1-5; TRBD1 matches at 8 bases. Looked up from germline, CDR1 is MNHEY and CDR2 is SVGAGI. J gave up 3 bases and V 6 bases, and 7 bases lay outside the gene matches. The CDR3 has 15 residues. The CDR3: CASRRTGQPNQPQHF. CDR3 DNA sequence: TGTGCCAGCAGGCGGACAGGGCAACCCAATCAGCCCCAGCATTTT.

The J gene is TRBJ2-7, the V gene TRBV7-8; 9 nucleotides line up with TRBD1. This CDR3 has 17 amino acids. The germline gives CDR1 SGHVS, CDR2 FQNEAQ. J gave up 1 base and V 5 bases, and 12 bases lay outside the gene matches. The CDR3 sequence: CASSQRGQGQGSYEQYV. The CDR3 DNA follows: TGTGCCAGCAGCCAAAGAGGACAGGGGCAAGGGTCCTACGAGCAGTACGTC.

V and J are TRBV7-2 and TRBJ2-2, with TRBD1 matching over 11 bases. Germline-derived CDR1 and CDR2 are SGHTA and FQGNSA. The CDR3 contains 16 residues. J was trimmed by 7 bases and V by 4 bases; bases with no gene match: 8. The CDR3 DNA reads TGTGCCAGCAGCTCCGCGGGACAGGGGGTTGTCGGGGAGCTGTTTTTT. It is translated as CASSSAGQGVVGELFF.